The 32 T cell receptor beta chains below were found in one sample sequenced in a study of blood T cell repertoires in COVID-19. Clones were sequenced by immunoSEQ multiplex PCR, and TCRdb holds only the in-frame ones, with some missing. The sample comprises 130,000 to 150,000 clones, approximately 85% of which are singletons, and 1.8% rests with the top ten. Sequencing used peripheral blood. These receptors all come from a man aged 65 to 85 with acute or convalescent COVID-19.

This clone was seen a handful of times. The CDR3 bases are TGCGCCAGCGCGGAAACGACAGCCGCAGATACGCAGTATTTT. Its translation is CASAETTAADTQYF. The rearrangement uses TRBV10-1 and TRBJ2-3; D perhaps matches TRBD1 (5 bases). CDR1 WNHNN and CDR2 SYGVQD come from the germline V gene (reference sequence). V gave up 8 bases and J gave up 4 bases, with 16 bases separating them. The CDR3 length is 14 residues.

The rearrangement uses TRBV12-3 or TRBV12-4 and TRBJ1-6, with D uncertain. The V end was cut by 3 bases, the J end by 10 bases, with 7 bases between. The CDR3 totals 12 residues. The CDR3 DNA reads as TGTGCCAGCAGTTTGGGCAACTCACCCCTCCACTTT. This translates into CASSLGNSPLHF.

This clone was recorded a few times. V is TRBV19 and J is TRBJ1-1; possible D gene TRBD1, 6 bases. In germline, CDR1 is LNHDA, CDR2 SQIVND (reference sequence). V dropped 4 bases and J dropped 5 bases, with 14 bases sitting between them. The CDR3 has 14 amino acids. This CDR3 is CASSNEAGDTEAFF. In DNA form, the CDR3 reads TGTGCCAGTAGTAACGAGGCAGGGGATACTGAAGCTTTCTTT.

This sequence joins TRBV20-1 and TRBJ1-1, with D uncertain. CDR3 length equals 11 residues. The V end was cut by 3 bases, the J end by 3 bases, with 5 bases between. The germline CDR1 and CDR2 sequences are DFQATT and SNEGSKA (reference sequence). CDR3 sequence (DNA): TGCAGTGCTAGTCCAGACACTGAAGCTTTCTTT. Amino acid sequence: CSASPDTEAFF.

The chain uses TRBV5-1 and TRBJ1-2, with 7 bases aligning to TRBD1. The CDR3 spans 16 residues. Germline CDR1 and CDR2: SGHRS and YFSETQ. Unmatched junction bases numbered 16, after V lost 4 bases and J lost 7 bases. As DNA, the CDR3 is TGCGCCAGCAGCGGGAACCCTCAGACAGGGTTGCCTGGCTACACCTTC. Translated: CASSGNPQTGLPGYTF.

The chain has TRBV3-1 (or the pseudogene TRBV3-2) and TRBJ1-2; TRBD1 matches 8 bases. This CDR3 spans 17 amino acids. V dropped 4 bases and J dropped 0; count of bases not matched to a gene: 10. The germline V gene encodes CDR1 LGHDT and CDR2 YNNKEL (reference sequence). CDR3 amino acids: CASSPTTGVGSNYGYTF. CDR3 coding DNA: TGTGCCAGCAGCCCTACGACAGGGGTGGGATCTAACTATGGCTACACCTTC.

V is TRBV27 and J is TRBJ2-1; no definite D call. The CDR3 is made up of 15 amino acids. V dropped 5 bases and J dropped 0 bases, with 11 bases sitting between them. CDR1 and CDR2 (germline): MNHEY, SMNVEV (reference sequence). The CDR3 loop reads CASSPTEFSYNEQFF. The CDR3 DNA sequence: TGTGCCAGCAGTCCCACAGAGTTCTCCTACAATGAGCAGTTCTTC.

The rearrangement uses TRBV6-5 and TRBJ2-1; 9 bases align to TRBD2. CDR1 and CDR2 (germline): MNHEY, SVGAGI. The CDR3 loop spans 13 amino acids. V lost 6 bases to trimming and J lost 6 bases; unmatched junction nucleotides: 3. The DNA of the CDR3 is TGTGCCAGCAGAGCGGGGGGCCCCAATGAGCAGTTCTTC. This encodes CASRAGGPNEQFF.

V is TRBV19 and J is TRBJ1-2; D is ambiguous. V lost 5 bases and J 8 bases, leaving 15 bases between the germline ends. This CDR3 is built from 13 residues. Germline lookup yields CDR1 LNHDA and CDR2 SQIVND (reference sequence). This chain's CDR3 is CASSPRGINGYTF. The CDR3 DNA reads as TGTGCCAGTAGTCCCCGAGGGATCAACGGCTACACCTTC.

This chain links TRBV2 with TRBJ1-1; perhaps TRBD1 as D (5 bases). Germline CDR1 reads SNHLY; CDR2 reads FYNNEI. This CDR3 contains 15 residues. Trimming shortened V by 6 bases and J by 1 base, and 15 bases separated the two germline ends. CDR3 DNA: TGTGCCAGCAGGGTAGAATCCGGACAGAACACTGAAGCTTTCTTT. Amino acid sequence: CASRVESGQNTEAFF.

J is TRBJ2-1 and V is TRBV3-1 (or the pseudogene TRBV3-2); unclear D gene. Per germline, CDR1 LGHDT and CDR2 YNNKEL (reference sequence). The CDR3 consists of 14 residues. V was clipped by 0 bases and J by 6 bases, with 9 bases between them. CDR3: CASSQDGKRNEQFF. CDR3 nucleotide sequence: TGTGCCAGCAGCCAAGACGGCAAGCGCAATGAGCAGTTCTTC.

The chain carries TRBV25-1 and TRBJ2-5, with TRBD2 matching over 10 bases. CDR1 and CDR2 from the germline V gene are MGHDK and SYGVNS. The CDR3 extends over 15 amino acids. With V trimmed by 1 base and J by 2 bases, 1 base remained unmatched. CDR3 DNA: TGTGCCAGCAGTGAATCACTAGCGGGGCAAGAGACCCAGTACTTC. Protein product: CASSESLAGQETQYF.

The rearrangement joins TRBV7-2 to TRBJ2-2; 13 bases are shared with TRBD2. J was trimmed by 4 bases and V by 5 bases; bases with no gene match: 7. The CDR3 covers 17 residues. Germline V gene lookup returns CDR1 SGHTA and CDR2 FQGNSA. In nucleotides, the CDR3 is TGTGCCAGCAGCCCGCCGGGACTAGCGGGGTCCACCGGGGAGCTGTTTTTT. Amino acids: CASSPPGLAGSTGELFF.

This chain links TRBV4-1 with TRBJ2-7; 11 bases are shared with TRBD2. Germline V CDR1 and CDR2: MGHRA, YSYEKL. The trim removed 3 bases at V and 6 bases at J, leaving 7 bases unmatched. This CDR3 contains 15 residues. DNA for the CDR3: TGCGCCAGCAGCCAGCTTAGCGGGGGGGCTGGCGAGCAGTACTTC. Amino acid sequence: CASSQLSGGAGEQYF.

The V and J genes are TRBV24-1 and TRBJ2-2, with D tentatively TRBD1 (5 bases). CDR3 length: 15 residues. Germline values: CDR1 KGHDR, CDR2 SFDVKD. V was clipped by 4 bases and J by 0 bases, with 8 bases between them. The CDR3 DNA follows: TGTGCCACCAGTGACAGACAGTCGAACACCGGGGAGCTGTTTTTT. Translation gives CATSDRQSNTGELFF.

The V gene is TRBV14, the J gene TRBJ1-1; 9 bases fit TRBD1. Losses at the gene ends were 4 bases for V and 1 base for J; bases not matched to a gene: 7. This CDR3 has 16 amino acids. CDR1 is SGHDN, CDR2 FVKESK, per germline. The CDR3 protein is CASSLGQGRENTEAFF. The CDR3 DNA reads as TGTGCCAGCAGCCTCGGACAGGGGAGGGAGAACACTGAAGCTTTCTTT.

This sequence joins TRBV28 and TRBJ2-1; D remains unclear. Trimming took 7 bases from V and 0 from J, leaving 10 bases between them. CDR1 is MDHEN, CDR2 SYDVKM, per germline. The CDR3 has 14 residues. CDR3 amino acids: CASKARTSYNEQFF. CDR3 sequence (DNA): TGTGCCAGCAAAGCTCGCACCTCCTACAATGAGCAGTTCTTC.

The V gene is TRBV18, the J gene TRBJ2-1; D is perhaps TRBD2 (5 bases). Looked up from germline, CDR1 is KGHSH and CDR2 is LQKENI. The CDR3 contains 16 residues. Trimming removed 1 base from V and 4 bases from J, with 14 bases in between. The CDR3 is CASSPQPPTSYNEQFF. CDR3 DNA: TGTGCCAGCTCACCACAACCCCCTACTAGTTACAATGAGCAGTTCTTC. The variable domain in full, completed from reference TRBV18 and TRBJ2-1, reads NAGVMQNPRHLVRRRGQEARLRCSPMKGHSHVYWYRQLPEEGLKFMVYLQKENIIDESGMPKERFSAEFPKEGPSILRIQQVVRGDSAAYFCASSPQPPTSYNEQFFGPGTRLTVL.

CDR3 region: CASSSGLAGESDTQYF. The CDR3 nucleotides are TGTGCCAGCAGCTCCGGACTAGCGGGGGAGTCAGATACGCAGTATTTT. This rearrangement joins TRBV5-4 to TRBJ2-3, with 13 bases lining up with TRBD2. Germline CDR1 and CDR2: SGHNT and YYREEE (reference sequence). CDR3 length: 16 amino acids. With 3 bases clipped from V and 4 bases from J, the junction kept 5 bases outside the gene matches. Looking up the rest from reference TRBV5-4 and TRBJ2-3 gives the full variable domain: ETGVTQSPTHLIKTRGQQVTLRCSSQSGHNTVSWYQQALGQGPQFIFQYYREEENGRGNFPPRFSGLQFPNYSSELNVNALELDDSALYLCASSSGLAGESDTQYFGPGTRLTVL.

This clone was detected only once. The chain has TRBV19 and TRBJ1-4; D may be TRBD1 (6 bases). Germline assignment: CDR1 LNHDA and CDR2 SQIVND (reference sequence). The CDR3 runs 14 residues. The V and J ends lost 6 bases and 10 bases respectively, with 18 bases between them. The CDR3 reads CASRAGQEMGKLFF. DNA of the CDR3: TGTGCCAGTAGAGCGGGACAAGAGATGGGAAAACTGTTTTTT. Full variable domain (outside the CDR3, taken from reference TRBV19 and TRBJ1-4): DGGITQSPKYLFRKEGQNVTLSCEQNLNHDAMYWYRQDPGQGLRLIYYSQIVNDFQKGDIAEGYSVSREKKESFPLTVTSAQKNPTAFYLCASRAGQEMGKLFFGSGTQLSVL.

This clone showed up just once. The CDR3 DNA is TGTGCCAGCAGCCACTCCCCCACAGGGGGCAACGCTGAAGCTTTCTTT. As protein: CASSHSPTGGNAEAFF. J is TRBJ1-1 and V is TRBV3-1 (or the pseudogene TRBV3-2); 9 bases line up with TRBD1. The CDR3 length is 16 residues. The trim removed 3 bases at V and 6 bases at J, leaving 11 bases unmatched. Per the germline V gene, CDR1 is LGHDT and CDR2 is YNNKEL (reference sequence).

The rearrangement links TRBV7-9 to TRBJ2-6; D perhaps matches TRBD1 (5 bases). This CDR3 has 15 residues. Germline V gene data show CDR1 as SEHNR and CDR2 as FQNEAQ (reference sequence). V was shortened by 1 base and J by 2 bases, with 6 bases between the two germline ends. The CDR3 DNA follows: TGTGCCAGCAGCTTAGTCAGGGCTGGGGCCAACGTCCTGACTTTC. Encoded protein: CASSLVRAGANVLTF.

The rearrangement joins TRBV19 to TRBJ1-1; maybe TRBD1 (6 bases). The germline gives CDR1 LNHDA, CDR2 SQIVND (reference sequence). Trimming cost V 6 bases and J 4 bases, with 15 bases left between them. The CDR3 is made up of 14 amino acids. The CDR3: CASSLTGFSTEAFF. CDR3 in DNA: TGTGCCAGTAGCTTAACAGGGTTCTCCACTGAAGCTTTCTTT.

The V and J genes are TRBV29-1 and TRBJ2-7; D uncertain. Trimming cost V 1 base and J 0 bases, with 10 bases left between them. Germline CDR1 reads SQVTM; CDR2 reads ANQGSEA. The CDR3 length is 14 residues. The CDR3 sequence is CSVEGGEDSYEQYF. As DNA, the CDR3 is TGCAGCGTTGAAGGCGGAGAAGACTCCTACGAGCAGTACTTC.

About this clone: Other DNA sequences in this specimen translate into the identical CDR3. This sequence joins TRBV5-1 and TRBJ2-5; 13 bases are shared with TRBD2. This CDR3 has 15 amino acids. After removal of 8 bases from V and 1 base from J, the junction contained 5 bases not matched to a gene. Per the germline V gene, CDR1 is SGHRS and CDR2 is YFSETQ. Here the CDR3 reads CASTRLAGGQETQYF. CDR3 DNA sequence: TGCGCCAGTACTAGACTAGCGGGGGGCCAAGAGACCCAGTACTTC.

This clone occurred once. The V and J genes are TRBV19 and TRBJ1-3; D perhaps matches TRBD1 (6 bases). Trimming removed 5 bases at V and 1 base at J, with 12 bases between. This CDR3 spans 15 amino acids. Germline CDR1 is LNHDA and CDR2 is SQIVND (reference sequence). CDR3 DNA sequence: TGTGCCAGTAGTCTACAGGGTTGGTCTGGAAACACCATATATTTT. Translating gives CASSLQGWSGNTIYF.

The chain couples TRBV4-1 to TRBJ2-5; 16 bases map to TRBD2. The CDR3 sequence is 19 residues long. V lost 1 base and J lost 4; bases outside the gene matches: 9. The germline V gene encodes CDR1 MGHRA and CDR2 YSYEKL. The CDR3 sequence: CASSQVGLAGGPWSETQYF. The CDR3 bases are TGCGCCAGCAGCCAAGTGGGACTAGCGGGGGGGCCTTGGTCAGAGACCCAGTACTTC.

CDR3 in DNA: TGTGCCACCAGTGATTGGACTATGACGGCCGGGGAGCTGTTTTTT. Translated, it gives CATSDWTMTAGELFF. This chain joins TRBV24-1 and TRBJ2-2, with D possibly TRBD2 on 6 matching bases. Per germline, CDR1 KGHDR and CDR2 SFDVKD. Trimming pared 2 bases from V and 6 bases from J, leaving 12 bases between. The CDR3 runs 15 residues.

This chain connects TRBV30 to TRBJ2-1, with TRBD2 matching over 8 bases. J gave up 0 bases and V 3 bases, and 10 bases lay outside the gene matches. CDR1 is GTSNPN, CDR2 SVGIG, per germline (reference sequence). This CDR3 has 17 residues. The chain's CDR3 is CAWRNPTGGSSYNEQFF. CDR3 nucleotide sequence: TGTGCCTGGAGAAACCCCACGGGAGGGAGCTCCTACAATGAGCAGTTCTTC.

To note about this clone: Other DNA sequences of this sample code for an identical CDR3. In DNA, the CDR3 is TGCGCCAGCAGCCTCGCAGGGGGAATGAACACTGAAGCTTTCTTT. Protein product: CASSLAGGMNTEAFF. The rearrangement joins TRBV5-1 to TRBJ1-1; 7 bases fit TRBD1. The CDR3 runs to 15 residues. Per the germline V gene, CDR1 is SGHRS and CDR2 is YFSETQ. With 4 bases clipped from V and 0 bases from J, the junction kept 6 bases outside the gene matches.

This clone was counted only a few times. The V and J genes are TRBV5-1 and TRBJ1-1, with D perhaps TRBD1 (5 bases). Germline V gives CDR1 SGHRS, CDR2 YFSETQ. The CDR3 loop spans 13 amino acids. V was trimmed by 3 bases and J by 8 bases, leaving 14 bases between them. CDR3 DNA: TGCGCCAGCAGCTGGGGGGGAGATGGAGAAGCTTTCTTT. It encodes CASSWGGDGEAFF.

A single count supports this clone. The V call is TRBV19, the J call TRBJ2-5, with TRBD2 as a possible D gene (6 bases). Per the germline V gene, CDR1 is LNHDA and CDR2 is SQIVND (reference sequence). This CDR3 has 15 residues. The V end lost 1 base, the J end lost 6 bases, and 15 bases lay between the germline ends. CDR3 in DNA: TGTGCCAGTAGTATAGTTCCAGCGGAGGGGCAGACCCAGTACTTC. It translates to CASSIVPAEGQTQYF.